This T cell receptor beta chain derives from a study of TIL therapy for anti-PD-1-resistant metastatic lung cancer. For the study at large: Tumors were harvested before any PD-1/PD-L1 blockade. Median tumor mutation burden was about 1.5 mutations per megabase.

Trimming took 6 bases from V and 4 from J; bases not matched to a gene: 6. The CDR3 spans 12 residues. Germline loops: CDR1 SQVTM, CDR2 ANQGSEA. This clone was seen more than once but under ten times. This was the immunoSEQ v3 assay. Sequencing depth was 1.9 million or so read pairs for survey level, roughly 5-6 million for deep. Assay used: immunoSEQ multiplex PCR; TCRdb lists only in-frame clones, some missing. The table records about 36,000 clones, 70% to 75% of them present only once. Time point described: pre-treatment sample, taken before nivolumab and TIL therapy. V gene TRBV29-1 combines with J gene TRBJ2-7; TRBD1 matches 7 bases. The sequence was obtained from a person aged 30 to 80 with non-small cell lung cancer. This material consisted of blood, taken at baseline. CDR3 sequence (DNA): TGCAGCGTCCTGACAGGGCCATACGAGCAGTACTTC. Translating gives CSVLTGPYEQYF.